The 20 T cell receptor beta chains below come from one sample, sequenced in a study of control samples from healthy donors and cancer patients. The method was immunoSEQ multiplex PCR; TCRdb's version includes in-frame clones alone and lacks a portion of them. The sample lists 100,000 to 150,000 clones, about 93% occurring once. Sequencing input: blood. These receptors were taken from a man younger than 35 in good health.

V gene TRBV10-3 combines with J gene TRBJ1-1; no clear D gene. Trimming took 2 bases from V and 6 from J, leaving 10 bases between them. The CDR3 is 13 amino acids. Germline V lookup: CDR1 ENHRY, CDR2 SYGVKD. The CDR3 sequence: CAISEGPPAEAFF. CDR3 nucleotide sequence: TGTGCCATCAGTGAGGGGCCTCCCGCTGAAGCTTTCTTT.

The rearrangement joins TRBV28 to TRBJ1-1; possibly TRBD1 for D (6 bases). This CDR3 spans 16 amino acids. The germline V gene has CDR1 MDHEN and CDR2 SYDVKM. Trimming took off 1 base at V and 4 bases at J, with 16 bases between the two ends. CDR3: CASSLFRGGVVTEAFF. The CDR3 region has the DNA TGTGCCAGCAGTTTATTCAGAGGGGGGGTTGTCACTGAAGCTTTCTTT.

The chain uses TRBV7-2 and TRBJ2-1; 7 nucleotides match TRBD2. The trim removed 5 bases at V and 5 bases at J, leaving 9 bases unmatched. Germline V gene data show CDR1 as SGHTA and CDR2 as FQGNSA. The CDR3 is 15 amino acids. The CDR3 DNA reads as TGTGCCAGCAGCGTTACCGGGACTAAGAACAATGAGCAGTTCTTC. It yields the protein CASSVTGTKNNEQFF.

This chain links TRBV7-9 with TRBJ2-3; no firm D call. Looked up from germline, CDR1 is SEHNR and CDR2 is FQNEAQ (reference sequence). V dropped 3 bases and J dropped 4 bases, with 2 bases sitting between them. This CDR3 has 11 residues. This chain's CDR3 is CASSLADTQYF. The CDR3 DNA reads as TGTGCCAGCAGCTTGGCAGATACGCAGTATTTT.

The rearrangement uses TRBV3-1 (or the pseudogene TRBV3-2) and TRBJ2-2; D is ambiguous. The CDR3 covers 10 residues. Germline V CDR1 and CDR2: LGHDT, YNNKEL (reference sequence). V was cut by 1 base and J by 9 bases, with 0 bases left in between. CDR3 sequence: CASSQGELFF. CDR3 nucleotides: TGTGCCAGCAGCCAAGGGGAGCTGTTTTTT.

This rearrangement joins TRBV6-4 to TRBJ1-1, with D hard to call. With 4 bases removed from V and 0 bases from J, the gap between germline ends came to 9 bases. In germline, CDR1 is MRHNA, CDR2 SNTAGT. There are 14 residues in the CDR3. The CDR3 DNA is TGTGCCAGCAGTGCCGTCGAGTTGAACACTGAAGCTTTCTTT. This sequence encodes CASSAVELNTEAFF.

This clone came up once. The chain joins TRBV3-1 (or the pseudogene TRBV3-2) to TRBJ2-7; TRBD2 matches 10 bases. The junction had 10 bases not matched to a gene; V was cut back by 7 bases and J by 10 bases. CDR3 length equals 13 residues. Germline V gene sequence: CDR1 LGHDT, CDR2 YNNKEL (reference sequence). For the CDR3, the DNA is TGTGCCAGCACCCCGAGAGCGGGAGGGCCTCAGTACGTC. Translated: CASTPRAGGPQYV.

The chain employs TRBV19 and TRBJ2-6; D might be TRBD2 (6 bases). CDR3 length equals 14 residues. CDR1 is LNHDA, CDR2 SQIVND, per germline (reference sequence). Trimming pared 5 bases from V and 1 base from J, leaving 6 bases between. CDR3 amino acids: CASSGGSGANVLTF. The CDR3 region has the DNA TGTGCCAGTAGTGGGGGGTCTGGGGCCAACGTCCTGACTTTC.

The chain combines TRBV28 with TRBJ1-4; D gene unclear. Deletions cut 6 bases from V and 7 bases from J, with 15 bases between. The CDR3 loop spans 14 amino acids. Germline V gene data show CDR1 as MDHEN and CDR2 as SYDVKM. The CDR3 nucleotides read TGTGCCAGCAGCTCCCGCCGAGGAGGTGAAAAACTGTTTTTT. This translates into CASSSRRGGEKLFF.

The rearrangement joins TRBV7-6 to TRBJ1-3; the D is unclear. CDR1 and CDR2 (germline): SGHVS, FNYEAQ. Deletions cut 5 bases from V and 1 base from J, with 15 bases between. The CDR3 contains 16 residues. CDR3 nucleotide sequence: TGTGCCAGCAGCCTTTTGGGGAGATTTTCTGGAAACACCATATATTTT. This sequence encodes CASSLLGRFSGNTIYF.

This clone was seen just once. V usage is TRBV12-3 or TRBV12-4 and J usage is TRBJ1-1; D is undetermined. CDR3 size: 12 residues. The V end was cut by 6 bases, the J end by 5 bases, with 10 bases between. The CDR3 DNA follows: TGTGCCAGCAGCTCAGGAGCGACTGAAGCTTTCTTT. This codes for CASSSGATEAFF.

In DNA form, the CDR3 reads TGTGCCAGCAGCCCCGGACTACCCGAGCAGTACGTC. Its translation is CASSPGLPEQYV. This chain joins TRBV3-1 (or the pseudogene TRBV3-2) and TRBJ2-7; D may be TRBD2 (6 bases). Trimming pared 4 bases from V and 6 bases from J, leaving 10 bases between. This CDR3 is built from 12 residues. The germline V gene encodes CDR1 LGHDT and CDR2 YNNKEL (reference sequence).

The V gene is TRBV5-4, the J gene TRBJ2-7, with 13 positions matching TRBD2. V was pared by 4 bases and J by 5 bases, with 6 bases of the junction left unmatched. The CDR3 is 15 amino acids. Germline loops: CDR1 SGHNT, CDR2 YYREEE (reference sequence). Written as DNA, the CDR3 is TGTGCCAGCAGCCGGAGACTAGCGGGGGGTGACGAGCAGTACTTC. This gives the protein CASSRRLAGGDEQYF.

This clone was recorded only once. The genes are TRBV21-1 and TRBJ2-2. TRBV21-1 is listed as a pseudogene. The length of the CDR3 is 13 residues. CDR3 residues: CASSKCFPGELFF. The CDR3 coding sequence is TGTGCCAGCAGCAAATGTTTCCCCGGGGAGCTGTTTTTT.

This chain uses TRBV28 with TRBJ2-7, with D tentatively TRBD1 or TRBD2 (6 bases each). This CDR3 comprises 13 residues. The V gene's germline CDR1 is MDHEN and CDR2 SYDVKM. With 5 bases removed from V and 7 bases from J, the gap between germline ends came to 15 bases. The CDR3 region has the DNA TGTGCCAGCAGTGCCTCGGGGGCTGGAGAGCAGTACGTC. Amino acids: CASSASGAGEQYV.

This chain joins TRBV5-7 and TRBJ1-1, with D perhaps matching TRBD1 (6 bases). TRBV5-7 is marked as an open reading frame, function uncertain. V lost 5 bases, J lost 3 bases, and 23 bases lay in between. This CDR3 region has 17 residues. The CDR3 bases are TGTGCCAGCAGAGTCCCGTTACAGGGACTGAGGGACACTGAAGCTTTCTTT. Protein sequence: CASRVPLQGLRDTEAFF.

The chain employs TRBV6-5 and TRBJ2-2; D ambiguous. In germline, CDR1 is MNHEY, CDR2 SVGAGI. The CDR3 runs to 13 residues. V was shortened by 4 bases and J by 7 bases, with 10 bases between the two germline ends. CDR3 in DNA: TGTGCCAGCAGTTCCATACCGGGCGGGGAGCTGTTTTTT. This encodes CASSSIPGGELFF.

The V gene is TRBV6-2 or TRBV6-3, the J gene TRBJ1-5; D call uncertain. This CDR3 has 13 amino acids. Germline V gene data show CDR1 as MNHEY and CDR2 as SVGEGT. V was pared by 6 bases and J by 0 bases, with 6 bases between. The DNA of the CDR3 is TGTGCCAGCAGCCCTATTAGCAATCAGCCCCAGCATTTT. Translated, it gives CASSPISNQPQHF.

A note on this clone: The sample contains more than one DNA sequence encoding this CDR3. The rearrangement joins TRBV5-1 to TRBJ2-5; 10 bases are shared with TRBD1. Per the germline V gene, CDR1 is SGHRS and CDR2 is YFSETQ. Trimming at V came to 4 bases and at J to 3 bases, leaving 6 bases not matched to a gene. There are 15 residues in the CDR3. CDR3 amino acids: CASSGGTGVEETQYF. DNA of the CDR3: TGCGCCAGCAGCGGGGGGACAGGGGTGGAAGAGACCCAGTACTTC.

The chain couples TRBV9 to TRBJ2-3, with D tentatively TRBD1 (6 bases). The CDR3 contains 14 residues. V lost 4 bases, J lost 4 bases, and 13 bases lay in between. Germline values: CDR1 SGDLS, CDR2 YYNGEE. The CDR3 sequence is CASSTDSASDTQYF. The CDR3 nucleotides are TGTGCCAGCAGCACGGACAGCGCGTCAGATACGCAGTATTTT.